Listed below are T cell receptor beta chains from one sample, sequenced in a study of blood T cells in healthy people across ages. TCRdb itself ran the 5' RACE reads through MiXCR, one entry per CDR3 protein. In the table there are more than 1,400,000 distinct CDR3 sequences, approximately 40% of which are singletons. The sequenced material came from blood. These receptors were collected from a woman between 18 and 29 years old in good health. CDR3s include the opening cysteine and the closing phenylalanine or tryptophan. The order of the fields is V gene, D gene, CDR3 protein. The D gene is left open where the match is weak.

v_gene: TRBV29-1; d_gene: TRBD1; CDR3aa: CSVIGQGRRSGNTIYF
v_gene: TRBV7-9; d_gene: .; CDR3aa: CASSFNLAFNEAFF
v_gene: TRBV5-1; d_gene: TRBD1; CDR3aa: CASSYQGVTEAFF
v_gene: TRBV29-1; d_gene: TRBD2; CDR3aa: CSWGEGPYEQYF
v_gene: TRBV6-5; d_gene: .; CDR3aa: CASSLLGEDQPQHF
v_gene: TRBV4-1; d_gene: .; CDR3aa: CASSQGQAYTF
v_gene: TRBV12-3/TRBV12-4; d_gene: .; CDR3aa: CASSSPPTGNYGYTF
v_gene: TRBV7-9; d_gene: .; CDR3aa: CSSSPPLGETQYF
v_gene: TRBV3-1; d_gene: TRBD2; CDR3aa: CASRASGSHNEQFF
v_gene: TRBV20-1; d_gene: .; CDR3aa: CSAAGSRHDTQYF
v_gene: TRBV7-9; d_gene: .; CDR3aa: CASSADSYEQFF
v_gene: TRBV11-2; d_gene: TRBD2; CDR3aa: CASSSSGGGYEQYF
v_gene: TRBV28; d_gene: .; CDR3aa: CASSLPAGQETQYF
v_gene: TRBV2; d_gene: .; CDR3aa: CASYKGDEKLFF
v_gene: TRBV10-3; d_gene: .; CDR3aa: CATGRGSGEQYF
v_gene: TRBV20-1; d_gene: .; CDR3aa: CSATTGSSTDTQYF
v_gene: TRBV28; d_gene: .; CDR3aa: CASSPGALRSSSYNEQFF
v_gene: TRBV9; d_gene: TRBD1; CDR3aa: CASSAARNRGLANYGYTF
v_gene: TRBV20-1; d_gene: .; CDR3aa: CSANSNMDCNEQFF
v_gene: TRBV7-2; d_gene: .; CDR3aa: CASSALRWTQYF
v_gene: TRBV29-1; d_gene: TRBD2; CDR3aa: CSVSGLAGPTDTQYF
v_gene: TRBV24-1; d_gene: .; CDR3aa: CATSDSGGLGQYF
v_gene: TRBV6-5; d_gene: TRBD1; CDR3aa: CASSLLTGGLGETQYF
v_gene: TRBV4-1; d_gene: .; CDR3aa: CASSQRVSEQYF
v_gene: TRBV5-1; d_gene: .; CDR3aa: CASRFVDSYEQYF
v_gene: TRBV20-1; d_gene: .; CDR3aa: CSAREPQGYQPQHF
v_gene: TRBV28; d_gene: .; CDR3aa: CASNPNSNLYEQYF
v_gene: TRBV9; d_gene: TRBD1; CDR3aa: CASSVGGTGGTYGYTF
v_gene: TRBV7-2; d_gene: .; CDR3aa: CASSLVASGSEQFF
v_gene: TRBV7-2; d_gene: TRBD1; CDR3aa: CASSPGTASGANVLTF
v_gene: TRBV6-5; d_gene: TRBD1; CDR3aa: CASSHQGQGGKTPLHF
v_gene: TRBV6-5; d_gene: .; CDR3aa: CASSPGLLGEQFF
v_gene: TRBV7-3; d_gene: .; CDR3aa: CASSLIGGTDTQYF
v_gene: TRBV30; d_gene: .; CDR3aa: CAWRVRSSYEQYF
v_gene: TRBV7-9; d_gene: TRBD2; CDR3aa: CASSFVSGAYNEQFF
v_gene: TRBV6-5; d_gene: .; CDR3aa: CASSYSRKRREETQYF
v_gene: TRBV28; d_gene: .; CDR3aa: CASSSTGTIDEQYF
v_gene: TRBV6-6; d_gene: TRBD1; CDR3aa: CASSFGTGGGYEQYF
v_gene: TRBV30; d_gene: .; CDR3aa: CAWSAQTALFF
v_gene: TRBV6-6; d_gene: TRBD1; CDR3aa: CASNGGQGVGTEAFF
v_gene: TRBV20-1; d_gene: TRBD1; CDR3aa: CSARQGVTDTQYF
v_gene: TRBV14; d_gene: .; CDR3aa: CASSPIDRGGIGTEAFF